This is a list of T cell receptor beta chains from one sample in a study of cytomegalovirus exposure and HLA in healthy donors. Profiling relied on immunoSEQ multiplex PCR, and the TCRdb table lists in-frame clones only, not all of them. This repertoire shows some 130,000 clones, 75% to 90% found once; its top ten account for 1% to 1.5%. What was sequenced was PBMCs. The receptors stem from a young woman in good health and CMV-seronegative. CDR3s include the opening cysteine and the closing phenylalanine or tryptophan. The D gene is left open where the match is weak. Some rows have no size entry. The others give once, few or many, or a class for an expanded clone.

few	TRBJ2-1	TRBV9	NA	TGTGCCAGCAGCGTAGGGGCAGGGTCCCAAGGACAGTTCTTC	CASSVGAGSQGQFF
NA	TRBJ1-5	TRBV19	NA	TGTGCCAGTAGTAGGGTCGGAGGGATGGAGCAGCCCCAGCATTTT	CASSRVGGMEQPQHF
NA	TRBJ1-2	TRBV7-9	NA	TGTGCCAGCAGCTTACAGGGAGGGTCTAATGGCTACACCTTC	CASSLQGGSNGYTF
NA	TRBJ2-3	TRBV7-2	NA	TGTGCCAGCAGCCCCAGGATCGGTGGCACAGATACGCAGTATTTT	CASSPRIGGTDTQYF
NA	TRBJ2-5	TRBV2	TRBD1	TGTGCCAGCAGGCAGGGGGCGTGGGAGACCCAGTACTTC	CASRQGAWETQYF
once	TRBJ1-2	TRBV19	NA	TGTGCCAGTTCCCCCCTCATCCCAGGGGTTCAGTACTATGGCTACACCTTC	CASSPLIPGVQYYGYTF
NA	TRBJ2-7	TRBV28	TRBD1	TGTGCCAGCAGTGCCCGACAGGGGAGTTCCTACGAGCAGTACTTC	CASSARQGSSYEQYF
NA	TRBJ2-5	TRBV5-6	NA	TGTGCCAGCAGCTTGCGGGCAGGGTCCGAGACCCAGTACTTC	CASSLRAGSETQYF
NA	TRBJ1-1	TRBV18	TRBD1	TGTGCCAGCTCACCAGACAGGGGTGAAGCTTTCTTT	CASSPDRGEAFF
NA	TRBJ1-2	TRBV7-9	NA	TGTGCCAGCAGCCCCGTAAGTTTGCAGGGCTCTAACTATGGCTACACCTTC	CASSPVSLQGSNYGYTF
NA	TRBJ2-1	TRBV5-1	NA	TGCGCCAGCACAGGGGAGGGCTGGGGCTCCTACAATGAGCAGTTCTTC	CASTGEGWGSYNEQFF
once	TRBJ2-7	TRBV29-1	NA	TGCAGCGCCATGGGGGGGGGCTTAGTCACCTACGAGCAGTACTTC	CSAMGGGLVTYEQYF
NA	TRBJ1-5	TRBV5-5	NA	TGTGCCAGCAGCTTGGCGAAAGGCCGGGGGGAGCTCTATAGCAATCAGCCCCAGCATTTT	CASSLAKGRGELYSNQPQHF
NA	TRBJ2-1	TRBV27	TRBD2	TGTGCCAGCAGTATACTATCTCCGGGACTAGCGGGGGGCCTCAATGAGCAGTTCTTC	CASSILSPGLAGGLNEQFF
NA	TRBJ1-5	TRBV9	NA	TGTGCCAGCAGCGCTACAGGGTCCAATCAGCCCCAGCATTTT	CASSATGSNQPQHF
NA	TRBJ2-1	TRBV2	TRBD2	TGTGCCACCGGCGAGCGGGGGCCGACTGGTAGTGAGCAGTTCTTC	CATGERGPTGSEQFF
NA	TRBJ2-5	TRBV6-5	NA	TGTGCCAGCAGTGAATGGGGGCTGGTGGAGACCCAGTACTTC	CASSEWGLVETQYF